The entry below gives a single T cell receptor beta chain sequence along with its context. Sequencing used immunoSEQ multiplex PCR; TCRdb keeps in-frame clones, though not all of them. This table has about 250,000 clones, 88% appearing once. The data were taken from a study of blood T cell repertoires in COVID-19. Study-level information: Spain, Italy and the United States supplied samples that represented acute and convalescent COVID-19.

This sequence was found in a woman aged 50 to 60 who had recovered from COVID-19. What was sequenced was PBMCs or T cells enriched from blood (not recorded which).

The CDR3 sequence is CASSQGTGAYEQYF. CDR3 nucleotides: TGTGCCAGCAGCCAAGGGACAGGGGCCTACGAGCAGTACTTC. The rearrangement uses TRBV3-1 (or the pseudogene TRBV3-2) and TRBJ2-7; 9 bases line up with TRBD1. Germline loops: CDR1 LGHDT, CDR2 YNNKEL (reference sequence). V gave up 1 base and J gave up 2 bases; unmatched junction bases: 0. This CDR3 contains 14 residues.